This entry lists 5 T cell receptor beta chains sequenced from one sample in a study of blood T cell repertoires in COVID-19. Produced via immunoSEQ multiplex PCR; TCRdb's table is partial and in-frame only. The sample lists fewer than 300,000 clones; about four fifths were seen once. Source material: peripheral blood. The receptor set was obtained from a woman younger than 35 with acute or convalescent COVID-19.

J is TRBJ1-3 and V is TRBV3-1 (or the pseudogene TRBV3-2), with D possibly TRBD1 on 6 matching bases. Germline CDR1 LGHDT, CDR2 YNNKEL (reference sequence). This CDR3 region has 15 residues. V gave up 2 bases and J gave up 4 bases, with 12 bases separating them. The CDR3 loop is CASSQRGAQGNTIYF. CDR3 nucleotide sequence: TGTGCCAGCAGCCAACGGGGGGCGCAGGGAAACACCATATATTTT.

The CDR3 sequence is CASSQGTGIITEAFF. The CDR3, as DNA: TGCGCCAGCAGCCAAGGGACAGGGATAATCACTGAAGCTTTCTTT. V usage is TRBV4-1 and J usage is TRBJ1-1, with 8 bases lining up with TRBD1. This CDR3 contains 15 residues. Germline loops: CDR1 MGHRA, CDR2 YSYEKL. With 1 base clipped from V and 4 bases from J, the junction kept 5 bases outside the gene matches.

This clone was seen only once. V usage is TRBV11-2 and J usage is TRBJ2-1; 8 bases map to TRBD1. The V gene end was trimmed by 1 base and the J gene end by 5 bases; junction bases not matched to a gene: 10. The CDR3 runs to 17 residues. Germline loops: CDR1 SGHAT, CDR2 FQNNGV. CDR3 region: CASSLVMFRGRNNEQFF. For the CDR3, the DNA is TGTGCCAGCAGCTTAGTAATGTTCAGGGGGCGCAACAATGAGCAGTTCTTC.

Notes on this clone: The junction does not match germline at one end; this may be a read error. This chain uses TRBV7-2 with TRBJ2-5; D perhaps matches TRBD2 (6 bases). The CDR3 covers 16 residues. CDR1 is SGHTA and CDR2 is FQGNSA in the germline V gene. The CDR3 region has the DNA TGTGCCAGCAGCCCTGGCCTGACTAGAAGGGAAGAGACCCGGTACTTC. The encoded protein is CASSPGLTRREETRYF.

This chain links TRBV7-8 with TRBJ2-2, with 9 bases that match TRBD1. The CDR3 consists of 20 residues. CDR1 is SGHVS and CDR2 is FQNEAQ in the germline V gene. The ends lost 2 bases at V and 2 bases at J; junction bases unmatched: 15. CDR3 sequence reads: CASSLPTRTGARLNTGELFF. The CDR3 DNA is TGTGCCAGCAGCTTACCTACTCGGACAGGGGCCCGCCTAAACACCGGGGAGCTGTTTTTT.